This T cell receptor beta chain was obtained from a study of T cells after yellow fever vaccination. Study information: In the case of low-cell-number fractions, SMART-Seq v4 Ultra Low Input was used for preparation. General study points: Detected again after the booster were most primary-vaccination clones, at nearly 97% CD4 and nearly 90% CD8. Although most clonotypes did not, a small share appeared in both CD4 and CD8 compartments.

Trimming stripped 4 bases from V and 4 bases from J, with 10 bases between. There are 13 residues in the CDR3. The germline CDR1 and CDR2 sequences are MNHEY and SVGAGI. TCR cDNA, made by 5'RACE template switching, carried an added universal primer site and UMIs. A single record per CDR3 protein comes from TCRdb applying MiXCR to the 5' RACE reads. This sample has around 310,000 distinct CDR3 sequences, with roughly 4% found just once. This clonotype appeared a few times. Antigen specificity is unknown. The chain employs TRBV6-5 and TRBJ1-1; no clear D gene. The material was PBMCs, obtained 5 days after the yellow fever booster vaccination. This clonotype originated in a man younger than 35 who received the YFV17D yellow fever vaccine. This chain's CDR3 is CASSSVKGTEAFF. Written as DNA, the CDR3 is TGTGCCAGCAGTTCTGTGAAGGGCACTGAAGCTTTCTTT.